This T cell receptor beta chain was recovered during a study of blood T cell repertoires in COVID-19 (dated by TCRdb to 2018 to 2021). Concerning the study at large: Collaborator samples came from the United States, Italy and Spain and covered acute and convalescent phases of COVID-19. Deeply sampled blood TCRbeta repertoires from subjects exposed to, actively infected with, or recovered from COVID-19 were included in the dataset. A freely available public database, intended as a resource for researchers studying the immune response to SARS-CoV-2, is where the repertoires were released. Where HLA class I and class II types were available, the types were taken from metadata supplied by the sample provider, not from assay-based typing. The prospective study material was composed of cDNA or gDNA derived from T cells, B-cell-depleted T cells, or PBMCs. Samples were obtained from the ongoing ImmuneRACE study (first 160 participants) and from over 1,000 subjects provided by 6 global collaborators. The sample metadata nearly always contained a de-identified subject ID, COVID-19 status, age in years and sex.

This clone was seen just once. What antigen it recognizes has not been identified. No base-level quality is on record; no much larger clone is a single base apart. The study at large found these results: How much clinical and demographic metadata was included differed by source and by participant, and the metadata was provided uncurated.

The immunoSEQ Assay, a bias-controlled multiplex PCR, was used to amplify TCRbeta CDR3 regions from genomic DNA. As for how the authors treated the data: Within the assay, amplification of reference gene primers was used to estimate how many nucleated cells each sample contained. To quantify the absolute abundance of each unique TCRbeta CDR3 rearrangement, sequence reads were collapsed and filtered. For each sample, productive Simpson clonality was calculated as the square root of Simpson's diversity index over productive rearrangements. TCRdb took this table from immuneACCESS and kept in-frame rearrangements with V and J called. Such tables lack part of the clones; where checked against another copy, unresolved V genes explain under half of the gap, and the rest is unexplained. Clone size and the V and J calls come from that table; the DNA yielded D and trimming. This sample gives tens of thousands of clones in total; roughly 85% of them show up just once. The ten top clones hold 38% of the sample.

Whole blood was collected in K2EDTA tubes by collaborating institutions according to the institutions' own protocols. For TCRbeta analysis, collaborators shipped samples as frozen whole blood, isolated PBMCs, or DNA extracted from either of those sample types. The sequence derives from a man of 80 years or more with acute or convalescent COVID-19. The material sequenced was peripheral blood.

The CDR3: CAIGGRSGGRGSPLHF. The nucleotide sequence is TGTGCCATCGGTGGAAGATCTGGGGGCCGGGGATCACCCCTCCACTTT. The V gene is TRBV10-3 and the J gene is TRBJ1-6; the D region possibly corresponds to TRBD1 (6 bases align). CDR1 is given as ENHRY and CDR2 as SYGVKD, both from the germline V gene. The CDR3 measures 16 amino acids from cysteine to phenylalanine. CDR3 DNA only is kept here, 48 bases in frame from base 1. The V and J ends are trimmed by 8 bases and 10 bases, leaving 24 bases between them.